The present entry profiles one T cell receptor (beta chain) with its context. Its antigen is currently unknown. TCRdb keeps only in-frame clones here, not all; method: immunoSEQ multiplex PCR. The sample includes roughly 180,000 clones, 85% to 90% of them seen just once. These data belong to a study of T cell responses to AZD1222 COVID-19 vaccine. Study overall: It was second doses at about 4 or about 12 weeks that were pooled.

The CDR3 runs to 15 residues. Germline values: CDR1 MGHRA, CDR2 YSYEKL. J lost 6 bases, V lost 1 base, and 3 bases had no gene match. The study, taken as a whole, reports: Rises in breadth and depth of Spike-specific TCRs came after two AZD1222 doses. Regions left unmutated in variants are reportedly the target of nearly half of spike-specific TCRs.

The clonotype was recovered from an adult in good health. The chain is built from TRBV4-1 and TRBJ2-2, with 9 bases matching TRBD2. This sample comprised peripheral blood, obtained on day 0 of AZD1222 vaccination. The CDR3 region is CASSQVRLAAGELFF. The DNA of the CDR3 is TGCGCCAGCAGCCAAGTCCGACTAGCGGCCGGGGAGCTGTTTTTT.